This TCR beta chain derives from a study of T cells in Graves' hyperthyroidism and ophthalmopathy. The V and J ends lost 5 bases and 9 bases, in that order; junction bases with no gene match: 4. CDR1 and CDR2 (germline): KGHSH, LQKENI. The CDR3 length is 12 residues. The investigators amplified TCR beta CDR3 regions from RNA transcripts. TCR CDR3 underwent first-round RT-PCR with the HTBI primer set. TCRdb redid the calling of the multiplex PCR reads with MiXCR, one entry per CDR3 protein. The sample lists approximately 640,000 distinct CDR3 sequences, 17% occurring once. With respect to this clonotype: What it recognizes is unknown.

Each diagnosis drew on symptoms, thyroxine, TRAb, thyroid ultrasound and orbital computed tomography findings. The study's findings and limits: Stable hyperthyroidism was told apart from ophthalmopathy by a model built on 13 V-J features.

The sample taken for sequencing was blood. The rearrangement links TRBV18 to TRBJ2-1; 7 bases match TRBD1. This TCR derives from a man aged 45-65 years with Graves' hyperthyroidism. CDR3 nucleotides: TGTGCCAGCTCAACAGGGGCTAGTGAGCAGTTCTTC. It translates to CASSTGASEQFF.